Shown below are 22 T cell receptor beta chains from a single sample sequenced in a study of blood T cell repertoires in COVID-19. Measured with immunoSEQ multiplex PCR; TCRdb has only the in-frame clones, and not every one. Among some 180,000 clones listed, 84% were seen once. The sample taken for sequencing was peripheral blood. The receptors were gathered from a woman older than 75 with COVID-19, enrolled during active disease.

With respect to this clone: The same CDR3 also results from other DNA sequences found in this sample. The rearrangement joins TRBV19 to TRBJ1-5; possible D gene TRBD1, 5 bases. Germline lookup yields CDR1 LNHDA and CDR2 SQIVND (reference sequence). The germline V and J ends were trimmed by 10 bases and 4 bases, with 14 bases remaining between them. CDR3 length equals 13 residues. The chain's CDR3 is CATRWGVNQPQHF. As DNA, the CDR3 is TGTGCCACCCGGTGGGGGGTTAATCAGCCCCAGCATTTT.

This clone was seen only a few times. This chain connects TRBV7-2 to TRBJ2-7; D might be TRBD1 (5 bases). CDR1 and CDR2 (germline): SGHTA, FQGNSA. V dropped 2 bases and J dropped 3 bases, with 17 bases sitting between them. This CDR3 has 16 residues. CDR3 in amino acids: CASSLKGQRDLYEQYF. The CDR3 DNA sequence: TGTGCCAGCAGCTTAAAGGGGCAGAGAGATCTCTACGAGCAGTACTTC.

Regarding this clone: Additional DNA sequences in this sample encode the identical CDR3. The V and J genes are TRBV27 and TRBJ2-1, with 10 nucleotides matching TRBD2. Looked up from germline, CDR1 is MNHEY and CDR2 is SMNVEV (reference sequence). V shed 5 bases, J shed 4 bases, and the junction held 5 bases outside the gene matches. The CDR3 is made up of 15 amino acids. CDR3 sequence: CASSPRTSGYNEQFF. CDR3 nucleotide sequence: TGTGCCAGCAGTCCTCGGACTAGCGGTTACAATGAGCAGTTCTTC.

The chain carries TRBV4-1 and TRBJ2-5, with D maybe TRBD1 (6 bases). Trimming took 0 bases from V and 5 from J, leaving 16 bases between them. The CDR3 covers 16 residues. Germline CDR1 MGHRA, CDR2 YSYEKL. This CDR3 is CASSQDGAGVFETQYF. The CDR3 bases are TGCGCCAGCAGCCAAGATGGGGCAGGGGTTTTTGAGACCCAGTACTTC.

The V gene is TRBV29-1, the J gene TRBJ2-5, with 10 bases fitting TRBD1. Unmatched junction bases numbered 4, after V lost 7 bases and J lost 5 bases. The CDR3 contains 12 residues. Germline CDR1 is SQVTM and CDR2 is ANQGSEA. This CDR3 is CSGRTGGETQYF. The CDR3 DNA reads TGCAGCGGTCGGACAGGGGGGGAGACCCAGTACTTC.

J is TRBJ2-3 and V is TRBV11-1, with D tentatively TRBD2 (5 bases). V lost 7 bases and J lost 3, with 14 bases in between. The CDR3 has 14 residues. Germline-derived CDR1 and CDR2 are SGHAT and FQDESV (reference sequence). The CDR3 nucleotides are TGTGCCAGCACCCAGAGGGCGGTTACAGATACGCAGTATTTT. Translation gives CASTQRAVTDTQYF.

This chain joins TRBV6-5 and TRBJ2-5; TRBD1 matches at 7 bases. Trimming removed 1 base from V and 3 bases from J; junction bases left unmatched: 5. Germline CDR1 is MNHEY and CDR2 is SVGAGI. CDR3 length equals 15 residues. CDR3 residues: CASSYWGQPEETQYF. CDR3 DNA sequence: TGTGCCAGCAGTTACTGGGGACAGCCAGAAGAGACCCAGTACTTC.

The genes are TRBV5-1 and TRBJ1-1; D unresolved. This CDR3 spans 15 amino acids. Germline CDR1 reads SGHRS; CDR2 reads YFSETQ. V lost 7 bases, J lost 1 base, and 17 bases lay in between. CDR3 sequence: CASSEVFVANTEAFF. CDR3 coding DNA: TGCGCCAGCTCGGAGGTTTTTGTTGCGAACACTGAAGCTTTCTTT.

The genes are TRBV7-3 and TRBJ2-3; a possible D gene is TRBD2 (6 bases). V gave up 3 bases and J gave up 1 base, with 14 bases separating them. Germline values: CDR1 SGHTA, CDR2 FQGTGA. This CDR3 contains 16 residues. The CDR3 DNA sequence: TGTGCCAGCAGCTTCTTCGGGAGACTAGGCACAGATACGCAGTATTTT. Its protein product is CASSFFGRLGTDTQYF. Variable domain in full (rest from reference TRBV7-3 and TRBJ2-3): GAGVSQTPSNKVTEKGKYVELRCDPISGHTALYWYRQSLGQGPEFLIYFQGTGAADDSGLPNDRFFAVRPEGSVSTLKIQRTERGDSAVYLCASSFFGRLGTDTQYFGPGTRLTVL.

J is TRBJ2-1 and V is TRBV9; D call uncertain. The V gene's germline CDR1 is SGDLS and CDR2 YYNGEE. The V end lost 0 bases, the J end lost 10 bases, and 11 bases lay between the germline ends. The CDR3 runs 13 residues. The CDR3 nucleotides are TGTGCCAGCAGCGTAGAGACTCCCCAGGAGCAGTTCTTC. Encoded protein: CASSVETPQEQFF.

This chain joins TRBV19 and TRBJ1-1, with D tentatively TRBD1 (5 bases). Per the germline V gene, CDR1 is LNHDA and CDR2 is SQIVND (reference sequence). V was pared by 2 bases and J by 5 bases, with 12 bases between. CDR3 length equals 14 residues. CDR3 loop: CASSILGLGTEAFF. CDR3 nucleotide sequence: TGTGCCAGTAGTATATTGGGGCTTGGAACTGAAGCTTTCTTT. Looking up the rest from reference TRBV19 and TRBJ1-1 gives the full variable domain: DGGITQSPKYLFRKEGQNVTLSCEQNLNHDAMYWYRQDPGQGLRLIYYSQIVNDFQKGDIAEGYSVSREKKESFPLTVTSAQKNPTAFYLCASSILGLGTEAFFGQGTRLTVV.

This chain joins TRBV29-1 and TRBJ2-3; maybe TRBD1 (5 bases). Per the germline V gene, CDR1 is SQVTM and CDR2 is ANQGSEA. CDR3 length: 14 residues. V was trimmed by 1 base and J by 0 bases, leaving 8 bases between them. CDR3 residues: CSVEVTGSTDTQYF. For the CDR3, the DNA is TGCAGCGTTGAAGTAACAGGTAGCACAGATACGCAGTATTTT.

J is TRBJ2-1 and V is TRBV7-3, with D unresolved. The CDR3 has 14 amino acids. CDR1 is SGHTA, CDR2 FQGTGA, per germline. Between the trimmed V and J ends, which lost 1 base and 1 base, there was a span of 5 bases. CDR3 in DNA: TGTGCCAGCAGCTTAAGCCGGTCCTACAATGAGCAGTTCTTC. Encoded protein: CASSLSRSYNEQFF.

The rearrangement joins TRBV30 to TRBJ1-6, with TRBD1 identical over 9 bases. The CDR3 totals 13 residues. Germline CDR1 reads GTSNPN; CDR2 reads SVGIG (reference sequence). The trim removed 3 bases at V and 8 bases at J, leaving 2 bases unmatched. CDR3 amino acids: CAWRGQGDSPLHF. As DNA, the CDR3 is TGTGCCTGGAGGGGACAGGGAGATTCACCCCTCCACTTT.

Details on this clone: Other DNA variants within this sample encode the same CDR3. The gene calls are TRBV18 and TRBJ2-1; no clear D gene. The V end was cut by 2 bases, the J end by 0 bases, with 5 bases between. Germline CDR1 KGHSH, CDR2 LQKENI. The CDR3 has 14 residues. The CDR3 here is CASSPLSSYNEQFF. The CDR3 DNA follows: TGTGCCAGCTCACCATTGAGCTCCTACAATGAGCAGTTCTTC.

The chain uses TRBV2 and TRBJ2-5, with 8 bases aligning to TRBD2. The CDR3 covers 12 residues. Per the germline V gene, CDR1 is SNHLY and CDR2 is FYNNEI. With V trimmed by 8 bases and J by 5 bases, 4 bases remained unmatched. The CDR3 protein is CASAASGETQYF. CDR3 DNA sequence: TGTGCCAGCGCGGCTAGCGGGGAGACCCAGTACTTC.

CDR3 bases: TGTGCCAGCACTCTCCCTCCACCCGGGCGGGGGGGGTCATGGATTGTGAACACTGAAGCTTTCTTT. This translates into CASTLPPPGRGGSWIVNTEAFF. The V and J genes are TRBV28 and TRBJ1-1; D possibly corresponds to TRBD1 (5 bases). Germline assignment: CDR1 MDHEN and CDR2 SYDVKM. This CDR3 is built from 22 residues. Trimming left V 7 bases short and J 0 bases short, with 36 bases between.

This sequence joins TRBV18 and TRBJ1-6; 8 positions match TRBD1. Trimming cost V 3 bases and J 6 bases; bases outside gene matches: 10. The CDR3 sequence is 17 residues long. CDR1 KGHSH and CDR2 LQKENI come from the germline V gene. The CDR3 nucleotides are TGTGCCAGCTCACCTCTCCACGCGGGACAGGCTAATTCACCCCTCCACTTT. Translated, it gives CASSPLHAGQANSPLHF.

The chain's CDR3 is CAISDTGMDNTIYF. CDR3 in DNA: TGTGCCATTTCAGATACGGGGATGGACAACACCATATATTTT. The chain has TRBV28 and TRBJ1-3; D gene uncertain. The CDR3 runs to 14 residues. Germline V gene data show CDR1 as MDHEN and CDR2 as SYDVKM. The ends were cut back, 10 bases at V and 7 bases at J, with 20 bases in the middle.

This chain links TRBV6-6 with TRBJ2-3; D is perhaps TRBD1 (6 bases). CDR1 and CDR2 (germline): MNHNY, SVGAGI (reference sequence). This CDR3 is 16 amino acids long. V was pared by 0 bases and J by 3 bases, with 13 bases between. The CDR3 loop is CASSYSPGAITDTQYF. Here the CDR3 DNA reads TGTGCCAGCAGTTACTCGCCAGGGGCCATAACAGATACGCAGTATTTT.

A single count supports this clone. The chain joins TRBV12-5 to TRBJ1-2, with 11 bases lining up with TRBD1. Germline CDR1 is LGHNT and CDR2 is FRNRAP. V was pared by 8 bases and J by 3 bases, with 14 bases of the junction left unmatched. This CDR3 has 17 residues. CDR3 region: CASHPPGQGVSHYGYTF. In DNA form, the CDR3 reads TGTGCTAGTCACCCCCCGGGACAGGGGGTTAGTCACTATGGCTACACCTTC.

J is TRBJ2-3 and V is TRBV9; possibly TRBD2 for D (6 bases). The CDR3 covers 18 residues. Looked up from germline, CDR1 is SGDLS and CDR2 is YYNGEE. The V end was cut by 0 bases, the J end by 0 bases, with 17 bases between. Written as DNA, the CDR3 is TGTGCCAGCAGCGTAGCGAGCGGGCGAATTTCTAGCACAGATACGCAGTATTTT. The encoded protein is CASSVASGRISSTDTQYF.